Described below is a single T cell receptor (beta chain) sequence and its context. Antigen: not known. This sample was taken from a study of shared clonotypes between healthy human individuals. Regarding the study as a whole: Represented diversity, genetic and exposure-history alike, was limited by few donors.

Assay: immunoSEQ multiplex PCR; the TCRdb copy retains only in-frame clones and omits some. The profile shows about 2.4 million clones, approximately 94% of them singletons. The source of this sequence is a man younger than 35 in good health. Material for sequencing was naive CD4+ T cells sorted from blood. Subset noted: CD45RA+ positively selected.

The CDR3 spells CASSDEGVLNNEKLFF. The CDR3 DNA sequence: TGTGCCAGCAGCGATGAGGGGGTACTTAATAATGAAAAACTGTTTTTT. The chain joins TRBV2 to TRBJ1-4; maybe TRBD1 (6 bases). Germline V CDR1 and CDR2: SNHLY, FYNNEI. The CDR3 has 16 residues. Trimming shortened V by 6 bases and J by 4 bases, and 18 bases separated the two germline ends.